This T cell receptor (beta chain) was recovered during a study of blood T cell repertoires in COVID-19. Study in general: The origin of the acute and convalescent COVID-19 samples was the United States, Italy and Spain. T cells, B-cell-depleted T cells, or PBMCs supplied cDNA or gDNA.

The CDR3 extends over 13 amino acids. CDR1 SNHLY and CDR2 FYNNEI come from the germline V gene. Trimming took 6 bases from V and 3 from J, leaving 9 bases between them. The assay was immunoSEQ multiplex PCR, and TCRdb's table has in-frame clones only and misses some. The sample comprises tens of thousands of clones, 81% of which are singletons, and 25% to 30% rests with the top ten. Input material: peripheral blood. This receptor was identified in a man at least 80 years old with active or convalescent COVID-19. The chain uses TRBV2 and TRBJ2-1; D perhaps matches TRBD2 (6 bases). The CDR3 DNA reads TGTGCCAGCAGATCGGGACTCTACAATGAGCAGTTCTTC. Translated: CASRSGLYNEQFF.